This T cell receptor (beta chain) was retrieved from a study of cytomegalovirus exposure and HLA in healthy donors. Germline-derived CDR1 and CDR2 are MDHEN and SYDVKM. V lost 7 bases, J lost 5 bases, and 18 bases lay in between. The CDR3 has 15 amino acids. As for this clone: Its target is unknown.

Study-level results: Sequencing depth across donors, presence/absence analyses assumed, was roughly uniform. Three CMV-associated chains proved CMV antigen-specific in vitro.

PCR involved 60 Vbeta and 13 Jbeta primers. The repertoire was sequenced with immunoSEQ multiplex PCR; TCRdb's copy has only in-frame clones and lacks some. The sample carries roughly 200,000 clones, around three quarters recorded once. The receptor comes from a man between 25 and 39 years old in good health and CMV-seronegative. This chain uses TRBV28 with TRBJ1-5, with D maybe TRBD1 (5 bases). Material: PBMCs. CDR3 amino acids: CASNLGGGQHQPQHF. The CDR3 region has the DNA TGTGCCAGCAACCTGGGGGGTGGGCAGCATCAGCCCCAGCATTTT.